These 22 T cell receptor beta chains were sequenced from one sample in a study of T cells in women clearing cervical HPV infection. The protocol was immunoSEQ multiplex PCR, while the TCRdb copy is restricted to in-frame clones and leaves out a portion. The specimen's table records tens of thousands of clones. Sequenced sample: blood buffy coat. These receptors originate from a woman between 18 and 69 years old with a cervical HPV16 infection that either progressed to CIN3+ or cleared (not recorded which).

Comments on this clone: The read comes to an end 3 residues before the CDR3 does, leaving the germline J gene to fill in the end. The rearrangement uses TRBV20-1 and TRBJ2-7; no clear D gene. Germline V CDR1 and CDR2: DFQATT, SNEGSKA (reference sequence). The CDR3 runs to 13 residues. Trimming took 2 bases from V and 5 from J, leaving 13 bases between them. The sequenced CDR3 bases are TGCAGTGCTAGACCGCGGAATACGGACGAG. Translation: CSARPRNTDE. The CDR3, in full, reads CSARPRNTDEQYF.

About this clone: The missing CDR3 end, 3 residues past where the read stops, is filled in from the germline J gene. The rearrangement links TRBV18 to TRBJ1-1; 8 bases align to TRBD1. The CDR3 is 13 residues long. V trimming: 3 bases; J trimming: 3 bases; junction bases outside the gene matches: 0. CDR1 is KGHSH, CDR2 LQKENI, per germline. The CDR3 here is CASSPGQDTEAFF. CDR3 DNA (partial): TGTGCCAGCTCACCGGGACAGGACACTGAA.

Comments on this clone: The sequenced fragment ends 3 residues before the CDR3 boundary, so the rest is inferred from the germline J gene. V and J are TRBV5-1 and TRBJ2-7; D is unclear. Germline lookup yields CDR1 SGHRS and CDR2 YFSETQ. Between the trimmed V and J ends, which lost 7 bases and 2 bases, there was a span of 10 bases. This CDR3 has 12 residues. Partial CDR3 DNA: TGCGCCAGCTCCCCGAACACCTACGAG. This codes for CASSPNTYE. In full, the CDR3 reads CASSPNTYEQYF.

In regard to this clone: The CDR3 goes on 3 residues after the read ends, and that part is filled in from the germline J gene. V usage is TRBV20-1 and J usage is TRBJ2-1, with 10 bases that match TRBD2. Unmatched junction bases numbered 13, after V lost 6 bases and J lost 8 bases. CDR3 size: 15 residues. Per germline, CDR1 DFQATT and CDR2 SNEGSKA (reference sequence). The covered CDR3 bases are TGCAGTGCCCCAAGAGGTCTAGCGGGAGATGATGAG. This sequence encodes CSAPRGLAGDDE. The full CDR3 protein is CSAPRGLAGDDEQFF.

A remark on this clone: The CDR3 goes on 3 residues after the read ends, and that part is filled in from the germline J gene. This chain links TRBV18 with TRBJ1-1; D is ambiguous. Germline V gene sequence: CDR1 KGHSH, CDR2 LQKENI. The CDR3 extends over 13 amino acids. Deletions cut 6 bases from V and 1 base from J, with 9 bases between. The sequenced part of the CDR3 DNA is TGTGCCAGCTCTCCCGGCGGGAACACTGAA. It encodes CASSPGGNTE. In full, the CDR3 is CASSPGGNTEAFF.

In the case of this clone: The CDR3 end lies 3 residues beyond the end of the read and is filled in from the germline J gene. The V call is TRBV7-6, the J call TRBJ1-5; TRBD1 might be the D (5 bases). Germline V gene data show CDR1 as SGHVS and CDR2 as FNYEAQ. This CDR3 is built from 15 residues. V was trimmed by 0 bases and J by 3 bases, leaving 9 bases between them. CDR3 sequence reads: CASSLAGGNNQPQHF. Partial CDR3 DNA: TGTGCCAGCAGCTTAGCCGGGGGAAACAATCAGCCC.

Concerning this clone itself: The missing CDR3 end, 3 residues past where the read stops, is filled in from the germline J gene. This rearrangement joins TRBV19 to TRBJ2-3; 7 bases fit TRBD2. The CDR3 length is 15 residues. Germline V gene sequence: CDR1 LNHDA, CDR2 SQIVND (reference sequence). The V segment lost 6 bases and the J segment 8 bases; nucleotides outside the gene matches: 14. CDR3 loop: CASSSQVGRGFTQYF. The part of the CDR3 DNA that was read is TGTGCCAGTAGCTCCCAGGTGGGGCGGGGGTTTACG.

A note on this clone: The read ends 3 residues before the CDR3 terminus; that terminus is restored from the germline J gene. The chain has TRBV20-1 and TRBJ2-5; 9 nucleotides match TRBD2. This CDR3 is 16 amino acids long. J lost 4 bases, V lost 3 bases, and 12 bases had no gene match. Germline V gene sequence: CDR1 DFQATT, CDR2 SNEGSKA (reference sequence). Partial CDR3 DNA: TGCAGTGCTAGGACCAGCGGGAGGCGGTTAGGAGAGACC. Its translation is CSARTSGRRLGET. The whole CDR3 reads CSARTSGRRLGETQYF.

On this clone itself: The read gets to within 3 residues of the CDR3 end, and the germline J gene fills in the rest. The chain has TRBV2 and TRBJ2-3; 7 bases agree with TRBD1. CDR3 size: 15 residues. Germline CDR1 is SNHLY and CDR2 is FYNNEI. V gave up 6 bases and J gave up 0 bases; unmatched junction bases: 6. The CDR3 sequence is CASSETGASTDTQYF. The CDR3 DNA, read in part, is TGTGCCAGCAGCGAAACAGGGGCTAGCACAGATACG.

A word on this clone: Coverage ceases 3 residues before the CDR3 finishes, and the germline J gene fills in the end. The chain recombines TRBV6-1 with TRBJ2-7; TRBD2 is a possible D gene (5 bases). This CDR3 has 16 residues. The germline CDR1 and CDR2 sequences are MNHNS and SASEGT. Trimming pared 0 bases from V and 3 bases from J, leaving 15 bases between. This CDR3 is CASSEALRGAGYEQYF. The CDR3 bases that were read are TGTGCCAGCAGTGAAGCGCTTCGGGGAGCCGGCTACGAG.

Details on this clone: The CDR3 end falls 3 residues outside the read, so it is completed with the germline J gene. The rearrangement links TRBV7-2 to TRBJ1-5, with a possible D match to TRBD1 (5 bases). Deletions cut 5 bases from V and 6 bases from J, with 14 bases between. The CDR3 extends over 14 amino acids. Germline loops: CDR1 SGHTA, CDR2 FQGNSA. The CDR3 region is CASSLTREVQPQHF. Incomplete CDR3 DNA: TGTGCCAGCAGCCTAACCAGGGAGGTTCAGCCC.

Notes on this clone: Coverage ceases 3 residues before the CDR3 finishes, and the germline J gene fills in the end. The gene calls are TRBV9 and TRBJ2-7; TRBD1 agrees at 7 bases. Losses at the gene ends were 3 bases for V and 5 bases for J; bases not matched to a gene: 14. The germline gives CDR1 SGDLS, CDR2 YYNGEE. CDR3 length: 16 amino acids. CDR3 protein: CASSANRDSQVDEQYF. The part of the CDR3 DNA that was read is TGTGCCAGCAGCGCCAACCGGGACAGCCAAGTAGACGAG.

In the case of this clone: Read data end 3 residues before the CDR3 end; the end is taken from the germline J gene. The rearrangement joins TRBV7-9 to TRBJ2-7, with TRBD1 identical over 8 bases. V lost 1 base, J lost 1 base, and 0 bases stayed unmatched. This CDR3 has 14 residues. Germline CDR1 is SEHNR and CDR2 is FQNEAQ (reference sequence). The covered CDR3 bases are TGTGCCAGCAGCTTAGGGGACAGGTCCTACGAG. Its protein product is CASSLGDRSYE. The entire CDR3 protein is CASSLGDRSYEQYF.

The CDR3 DNA, read in part, is TGTGCCAGCAGCTTCGGGTATAGCACAGATACG. It is translated as CASSFGYSTDT. The CDR3 in full is CASSFGYSTDTQYF. The chain is built from TRBV7-8 and TRBJ2-3; no clear D gene. The CDR3 extends 3 residues past the end of the read, so its final part is completed from the germline J gene. CDR1 is SGHVS, CDR2 FQNEAQ, per germline. V was cut by 3 bases and J by 0 bases, with 7 bases left in between. The CDR3 has 14 amino acids.

Regarding this clone: The CDR3 end is not reached by the read, which stops 3 residues before it; the germline J gene fills it in. The chain uses TRBV4-1 and TRBJ2-7; 8 bases fit TRBD2. Germline CDR1 MGHRA, CDR2 YSYEKL. Trimming at V came to 1 base and at J to 4 bases, leaving 3 bases not matched to a gene. The CDR3 consists of 14 residues. CDR3 loop: CASSQVAGGYEQYF. The CDR3 DNA, read in part, is TGCGCCAGCAGCCAAGTCGCGGGAGGATACGAG.

Notes on this clone: The read terminates 3 residues ahead of where the CDR3 ends, so the germline J gene completes it. V and J are TRBV2 and TRBJ2-7, with 12 bases lining up with TRBD2. The germline V gene encodes CDR1 SNHLY and CDR2 FYNNEI. The CDR3 loop spans 15 amino acids. V dropped 6 bases and J dropped 2; count of bases not matched to a gene: 5. The part of the CDR3 DNA that was read is TGTGCCAGCAGGGGACTAGCGGGCAGGACCTACGAG. The encoded protein is CASRGLAGRTYE. The CDR3 as a whole reads CASRGLAGRTYEQYF.

About this clone: The CDR3 end is not reached by the read, which stops 3 residues before it; the germline J gene fills it in. The chain uses TRBV5-4 and TRBJ1-2, with a possible D match to TRBD1 (5 bases). The germline CDR1 and CDR2 sequences are SGHNT and YYREEE (reference sequence). The CDR3 runs 14 residues. V gave up 4 bases and J gave up 4 bases, with 14 bases separating them. The CDR3 protein is CASSIDQGVYGYTF. The covered CDR3 bases are TGTGCCAGCAGCATTGACCAGGGCGTCTATGGC.

On this clone itself: The read terminates 3 residues before the CDR3 end, so the remaining end is supplied by the germline J gene. The chain links TRBV20-1 to TRBJ2-7, with 14 positions matching TRBD2. The CDR3 is made up of 14 amino acids. The J segment lost 5 bases and the V segment lost 1 base, leaving 1 base of the junction unmatched. The germline CDR1 and CDR2 sequences are DFQATT and SNEGSKA (reference sequence). The CDR3 sequence is CSARGLAGGDEQYF. Incomplete CDR3 DNA: TGCAGTGCTAGAGGACTAGCGGGGGGGGACGAG.

About this clone: The read stops 3 residues short of the end of the CDR3; the missing end is completed from the germline J gene. The chain carries TRBV18 and TRBJ2-1; D is possibly TRBD2 (6 bases). Germline values: CDR1 KGHSH, CDR2 LQKENI. The ends were cut back, 3 bases at V and 3 bases at J, with 15 bases in the middle. The CDR3 sequence is 16 residues long. The CDR3: CASSPDGGAFYNEQFF. CDR3 DNA, as far as it was read: TGTGCCAGCTCACCGGACGGAGGGGCTTTCTACAATGAG.

As concerns this clone: Coverage ceases 3 residues before the CDR3 finishes, and the germline J gene fills in the end. V is TRBV7-2 and J is TRBJ2-4, with TRBD1 matching 9 bases. Per the germline V gene, CDR1 is SGHTA and CDR2 is FQGNSA. V trimming: 5 bases; J trimming: 9 bases; junction bases outside the gene matches: 5. The CDR3 is made up of 13 amino acids. The CDR3 bases that were read are TGTGCCAGCAGCCCCGGGACAGGGAGCATT. Protein sequence: CASSPGTGSI. The whole CDR3 region reads CASSPGTGSIQYF.

In regard to this clone: Read coverage stops 3 residues before the CDR3 terminus; the germline J gene supplies the remainder. The chain uses TRBV20-1 and TRBJ2-3; D might be TRBD1 or TRBD2, each matching 5 bases. CDR3 length: 14 amino acids. Germline loops: CDR1 DFQATT, CDR2 SNEGSKA (reference sequence). Trimming removed 6 bases from V and 0 bases from J, with 13 bases in between. The sequenced CDR3 bases are TGCAGTGCCCTAGAGGGGAAGAGCACAGATACG. This gives the protein CSALEGKSTDT. The CDR3 reads in full as CSALEGKSTDTQYF.

Comment on this clone: The CDR3 is cut off 3 residues early in the read; its end comes from the germline J gene. The gene calls are TRBV6-1 and TRBJ2-7; TRBD1 matches at 7 bases. J was trimmed by 3 bases and V by 2 bases; bases with no gene match: 4. Looked up from germline, CDR1 is MNHNS and CDR2 is SASEGT. The CDR3 is made up of 14 amino acids. CDR3 DNA (partial): TGTGCCAGCAGTGAACTAGGACAGGACTACGAG. This codes for CASSELGQDYE. The entire CDR3 sequence reads CASSELGQDYEQYF.